Shown below are 32 T cell receptor beta chains from a single sample sequenced in a study of regulatory T cells in long-lasting Graves disease. As to time point: newly diagnosed GD, antithyroid drugs for less than 3 months. PBMC RNA served as the TCR library source. Libraries of TCR beta came from iRepertoire HTBI primers plus Arm-PCR of CDR3 regions. Using its own MiXCR run on the multiplex PCR reads, TCRdb lists one record per CDR3 protein. This sample has just over 600,000 distinct CDR3 sequences, with 15% to 20% found just once. This sample was also put to use in a study of T cells in Graves' hyperthyroidism and ophthalmopathy.

Specimen: peripheral blood mononuclear cells (PBMCs), collected at new diagnosis, from a patient treated with antithyroid drugs. These receptors came from a woman aged 25 to 39 with Graves disease.

This clonotype showed up many times. V usage is TRBV7-2 and J usage is TRBJ2-5; possibly TRBD2 for D (6 bases). The V gene lost 5 bases and the J gene lost 5 bases, with 15 bases spanning the gap. The CDR3 contains 14 residues. Germline lookup yields CDR1 SGHTA and CDR2 FQGNSA. The CDR3 spells CASSQRSGRETQYF. CDR3 nucleotide sequence: TGTGCCAGCAGCCAACGGTCAGGGAGGGAGACCCAGTACTTC. The full variable domain, completed using reference TRBV7-2 and TRBJ2-5, is GAGVSQSPSNKVTEKGKDVELRCDPISGHTALYWYRQSLGQGLEFLIYFQGNSAPDKSGLPSDRFSAERTGGSVSTLTIQRTQQEDSAVYLCASSQRSGRETQYFGPGTRLLVL.

The genes are TRBV18 and TRBJ1-2; D ambiguous. The V and J ends lost 3 bases and 2 bases respectively, with 19 bases between them. The CDR3 loop spans 17 amino acids. The germline gives CDR1 KGHSH, CDR2 LQKENI. CDR3 bases: TGTGCCAGCTCACCCCCGAAGTACAGTGGACCCAACTATGGCTACACCTTC. This codes for CASSPPKYSGPNYGYTF.

This clonotype was found many times. The chain recombines TRBV20-1 with TRBJ2-7; TRBD2 agrees at 14 bases. J lost 7 bases, V lost 7 bases, and 15 bases had no gene match. The CDR3 consists of 16 residues. Germline V gene sequence: CDR1 DFQATT, CDR2 SNEGSKA (reference sequence). CDR3 region: CSVGLAGVPTRGEQYF. In DNA form, the CDR3 reads TGCAGTGTGGGACTAGCGGGAGTCCCTACGAGAGGAGAGCAGTACTTC.

This clonotype was seen a handful of times. This sequence joins TRBV27 and TRBJ2-1; D possibly corresponds to TRBD1 (6 bases). With 2 bases removed from V and 0 bases from J, the gap between germline ends came to 8 bases. In germline, CDR1 is MNHEY, CDR2 SMNVEV (reference sequence). The CDR3 runs 15 residues. Here the CDR3 DNA reads TGTGCCAGCAGTTTAAGGGGGAACTCCTACAATGAGCAGTTCTTC. It yields the protein CASSLRGNSYNEQFF.

The V call is TRBV19, the J call TRBJ2-7, with D perhaps TRBD1 (5 bases). The CDR3 runs to 13 residues. The germline CDR1 and CDR2 sequences are LNHDA and SQIVND (reference sequence). V was pared by 1 base and J by 3 bases, with 7 bases between. CDR3 nucleotides: TGTGCCAGTAGTATAGGACAGAGCTACGAGCAGTACTTC. This encodes CASSIGQSYEQYF. The variable domain in full, with the rest retrieved from reference TRBV19 and TRBJ2-7, is DGGITQSPKYLFRKEGQNVTLSCEQNLNHDAMYWYRQDPGQGLRLIYYSQIVNDFQKGDIAEGYSVSREKKESFPLTVTSAQKNPTAFYLCASSIGQSYEQYFGPGTRLTVT.

The chain couples TRBV19 to TRBJ2-1; no reliable D call. Between the trimmed V and J ends, which lost 3 bases and 0 bases, there was a span of 6 bases. Germline CDR1 is LNHDA and CDR2 is SQIVND (reference sequence). CDR3 size: 14 residues. The CDR3 reads CASSMGYSYNEQFF. In DNA, the CDR3 is TGTGCCAGTAGTATGGGCTACTCCTACAATGAGCAGTTCTTC.

This clonotype was seen at least ten times. This chain uses TRBV27 with TRBJ2-7; TRBD2 agrees at 12 bases. With 6 bases clipped from V and 3 bases from J, the junction kept 9 bases outside the gene matches. Per the germline V gene, CDR1 is MNHEY and CDR2 is SMNVEV (reference sequence). CDR3 length equals 16 residues. The CDR3 region has the DNA TGTGCCAGCAGCCCCGTCCGGACTAGCGGGATCTACGAGCAGTACTTC. It codes for CASSPVRTSGIYEQYF.

The chain combines TRBV6-9 with TRBJ2-2, with TRBD2 identical over 13 bases. V dropped 0 bases and J dropped 6; count of bases not matched to a gene: 4. There are 17 residues in the CDR3. CDR1 is MNHGY and CDR2 is SVAAGI in the germline V gene. The CDR3, as DNA: TGTGCCAGCAGTTATTCCGGACTAGCGGGAGAGGCCGGGGAGCTGTTTTTT. Its protein product is CASSYSGLAGEAGELFF.

This clonotype has ten or more counts. The gene calls are TRBV28 and TRBJ1-2; 7 bases are shared with TRBD1. Per germline, CDR1 MDHEN and CDR2 SYDVKM. V lost 5 bases to trimming and J lost 4 bases; unmatched junction nucleotides: 7. The CDR3 is 14 amino acids. The CDR3 DNA is TGTGCCAGCAGTCGGACAGGTCCAGGCTATGGCTACACCTTC. Translation: CASSRTGPGYGYTF.

This clonotype was detected many times. The chain links TRBV12-5 to TRBJ2-3; D may be TRBD1 or TRBD2 (5 bases each). The CDR3 spans 14 residues. Looked up from germline, CDR1 is LGHNT and CDR2 is FRNRAP. Trimming cost V 5 bases and J 2 bases, with 11 bases left between them. The CDR3 region is CASGPTGHTDTQYF. CDR3 DNA: TGTGCTAGTGGTCCCACGGGGCACACAGATACGCAGTATTTT.

This clonotype was observed at least ten times. V and J are TRBV5-1 and TRBJ2-1; D is ambiguous. The CDR3 extends over 16 amino acids. Germline values: CDR1 SGHRS, CDR2 YFSETQ. Trimming pared 5 bases from V and 0 bases from J, leaving 15 bases between. This CDR3 reads CASSPGVQSSYNEQFF. CDR3 in DNA: TGCGCCAGCAGTCCTGGGGTCCAGAGCTCCTACAATGAGCAGTTCTTC.

This clonotype was seen only a few times. The V call is TRBV20-1, the J call TRBJ2-1, with 9 bases lining up with TRBD1. The closer fit of TRBJ2-5 to the DNA end suggests the J call may be wrong. Per the germline V gene, CDR1 is DFQATT and CDR2 is SNEGSKA (reference sequence). The length of the CDR3 is 14 residues. In DNA form, the CDR3 reads TGCAGTGCTAGTCACAGACAGGGGGGAGAGACCCAGTACTTC. It is translated as CSASHRQGGETQYF.

This clonotype showed up many times. The genes are TRBV12-5 and TRBJ2-2; no clear D. CDR3 length: 15 amino acids. The V gene's germline CDR1 is LGHNT and CDR2 FRNRAP. V was cut by 5 bases and J by 3 bases, with 13 bases left in between. Written as DNA, the CDR3 is TGTGCTAGTGGTCTGTGGACGGACCACACCGGGGAGCTGTTTTTT. It is translated as CASGLWTDHTGELFF.

This clonotype showed up just a few times. The chain uses TRBV7-2 and TRBJ1-2; no clear D gene. The germline CDR1 and CDR2 sequences are SGHTA and FQGNSA. CDR3 size: 13 residues. Trimming took 1 base from V and 4 from J, leaving 7 bases between them. CDR3 in DNA: TGTGCCAGCAGCTTAGAACGGGCCTATGGCTACACCTTC. Protein: CASSLERAYGYTF.

This clonotype has more than one count but fewer than ten. This chain connects TRBV5-5 to TRBJ2-3; the D is unclear. The CDR3 loop spans 16 amino acids. CDR1 and CDR2 from the germline V gene are SGHKS and YYEKEE (reference sequence). Trimming removed 0 bases at V and 0 bases at J, with 11 bases between. The CDR3 nucleotides read TGTGCCAGCAGCTTGGTTCCGGGTTCGAGCACAGATACGCAGTATTTT. Protein sequence: CASSLVPGSSTDTQYF.

This clonotype was observed a handful of times. The genes are TRBV18 and TRBJ1-1, with TRBD1 as a possible D gene (5 bases). V lost 7 bases to trimming and J lost 4 bases, with 13 bases between them. The germline CDR1 and CDR2 sequences are KGHSH and LQKENI. This CDR3 is 13 amino acids long. CDR3: CASLEWGSTEAFF. The CDR3 DNA sequence: TGTGCCAGCTTGGAGTGGGGCAGCACTGAAGCTTTCTTT.

This clonotype was picked up a small number of times. The J gene is TRBJ2-2, the V gene TRBV19, with 7 nucleotides matching TRBD2. This CDR3 has 15 amino acids. V lost 4 bases and J lost 7; bases outside the gene matches: 9. The germline V gene has CDR1 LNHDA and CDR2 SQIVND (reference sequence). The CDR3 spells CASSTRTSRDGELFF. For the CDR3, the DNA is TGTGCCAGTAGTACCCGGACTAGTCGCGACGGGGAGCTGTTTTTT. Full variable domain (missing parts from reference TRBV19 and TRBJ2-2): DGGITQSPKYLFRKEGQNVTLSCEQNLNHDAMYWYRQDPGQGLRLIYYSQIVNDFQKGDIAEGYSVSREKKESFPLTVTSAQKNPTAFYLCASSTRTSRDGELFFGEGSRLTVL.

Worth noting for this clonotype: Possible read error: a much larger clone is one base away. The rearrangement links TRBV5-1 to TRBJ1-1; the D is unclear. Between the trimmed V and J ends, which lost 3 bases and 1 base, there was a span of 13 bases. The CDR3 runs 15 residues. Germline V gene sequence: CDR1 SGHRS, CDR2 YFSETQ. CDR3 loop: CASSSMTAANTEAFF. The CDR3 DNA is TGCGCCAGCAGCTCGATGACTGCGGCGAACACTGAAGCTTTCTTT.

The chain couples TRBV12-3 or TRBV12-4 to TRBJ2-6; TRBD2 might be the D (5 bases). Trimming removed 3 bases at V and 4 bases at J, with 7 bases between. This CDR3 region has 14 residues. The DNA of the CDR3 is TGTGCCAGCAGTTTCCGCGGGGGGGCCAACGTCCTGACTTTC. Its protein is CASSFRGGANVLTF.

This clonotype has only a few counts. This may be a read error, as it is one base from a much larger clone. The chain employs TRBV2 and TRBJ2-3; tentative D call: TRBD2 (5 bases). Germline assignment: CDR1 SNHLY and CDR2 FYNNEI. The CDR3 covers 14 residues. The chain's CDR3 is CAGSVGGLTDTQYF. Here the CDR3 DNA reads TGTGCCGGCAGTGTAGGCGGGCTCACAGATACGCAGTATTTT.

The chain couples TRBV5-1 to TRBJ2-5, with a possible D match to TRBD2 (6 bases). Trimming left V 4 bases short and J 4 bases short, with 20 bases between. There are 16 residues in the CDR3. Germline CDR1 reads SGHRS; CDR2 reads YFSETQ. CDR3 bases: TGCGCCAGCAGCCCCACCTCCGGGACCGGGGGAGAGACCCAGTACTTC. Translated, it gives CASSPTSGTGGETQYF.

This clonotype appeared many times. The chain uses TRBV27 and TRBJ1-2; 9 bases are shared with TRBD1. CDR1 is MNHEY, CDR2 SMNVEV, per germline (reference sequence). The V gene end was trimmed by 5 bases and the J gene end by 7 bases; junction bases not matched to a gene: 8. The CDR3 has 14 residues. DNA for the CDR3: TGTGCCAGCAGTCAGTCACAGGGGGCCCCTGGCTACACCTTC. Encoded protein: CASSQSQGAPGYTF.

The rearrangement joins TRBV7-6 to TRBJ1-1; D is ambiguous. Germline V gene sequence: CDR1 SGHVS, CDR2 FNYEAQ. The V and J ends lost 1 base and 4 bases respectively, with 10 bases between them. CDR3 length: 14 residues. The CDR3 region has the DNA TGTGCCAGCAGCTTAGACGGCAGGATCACTGAAGCTTTCTTT. Translation gives CASSLDGRITEAFF.

This clonotype was recorded many times. The rearrangement uses TRBV3-1 and TRBJ1-2; D unclear. Germline values: CDR1 LGHDT, CDR2 YNNKEL (reference sequence). V lost 3 bases to trimming and J lost 8 bases, with 13 bases between them. CDR3 length: 13 residues. The chain's CDR3 is CASSHSQYGGYTF. DNA of the CDR3: TGTGCCAGCAGCCATTCTCAATACGGGGGCTACACCTTC. Full variable domain (missing parts from reference TRBV3-1 and TRBJ1-2): DTAVSQTPKYLVTQMGNDKSIKCEQNLGHDTMYWYKQDSKKFLKIMFSYNNKELIINETVPNRFSPKSPDKAHLNLHINSLELGDSAVYFCASSHSQYGGYTFGSGTRLTVV.

This clonotype has a handful of counts. A much larger clone differs by one base, so this may be a read error. The J gene is TRBJ1-5, the V gene TRBV28; the D is unclear. The V end was cut by 10 bases, the J end by 2 bases, with 18 bases between. Germline V gene lookup returns CDR1 MDHEN and CDR2 SYDVKM. The CDR3 spans 15 residues. The CDR3 region is CATLVRGLGNQPQHF. The DNA for the CDR3 is TGTGCCACCTTAGTACGGGGATTAGGCAATCAGCCCCAGCATTTT.

This clonotype showed up just a few times. A read error may account for a junction end that differs from germline. The J gene is TRBJ2-4, the V gene TRBV5-1; possibly TRBD1 for D (7 bases). CDR1 SGHRS and CDR2 YFSETQ come from the germline V gene. This CDR3 comprises 14 residues. The CDR3 reads CASSLGGGKNIQYF. The CDR3 coding sequence is TGTGCCAGCAGCTTAGGAGGGGGCAAGAACATTCAGTACTTC.

The chain recombines TRBV20-1 with TRBJ2-4, with 10 positions matching TRBD2. In germline, CDR1 is DFQATT, CDR2 SNEGSKA (reference sequence). The CDR3 covers 13 residues. The CDR3 bases are TGCAAGATAGCGGGAGGAACCAAAAACATTCAGTACTTC. Protein: CKIAGGTKNIQYF.

The chain is built from TRBV7-9 and TRBJ1-2; TRBD1 matches 9 bases. CDR1 is SEHNR, CDR2 FQNEAQ, per germline (reference sequence). CDR3 length equals 15 residues. J gave up 8 bases and V 5 bases, and 12 bases lay outside the gene matches. DNA of the CDR3: TGTGCCAGCAGCGATCGGACAGGGGATCCGTCGGGCTACACCTTC. This translates into CASSDRTGDPSGYTF.

The chain combines TRBV30 with TRBJ1-2; unclear D gene. The CDR3 sequence is 13 residues long. With 1 base removed from V and 3 bases from J, the gap between germline ends came to 9 bases. The germline gives CDR1 GTSNPN, CDR2 SVGIG (reference sequence). CDR3 residues: CAWSAEGYYGYTF. In nucleotides, the CDR3 is TGTGCCTGGAGTGCGGAGGGATACTATGGCTACACCTTC.

This clonotype was recorded a few times. V usage is TRBV3-1 and J usage is TRBJ2-3; the D is unclear. Germline V lookup: CDR1 LGHDT, CDR2 YNNKEL (reference sequence). The CDR3 covers 15 residues. V shed 2 bases and J shed 4 bases, with 13 bases lying between them. The CDR3 sequence is CASSQMRNPADTQYF. CDR3 DNA sequence: TGTGCCAGCAGCCAAATGCGGAACCCCGCAGATACGCAGTATTTT.

This clonotype was counted many times. The chain links TRBV6-1 to TRBJ2-1, with 7 bases fitting TRBD2. J lost 3 bases, V lost 6 bases, and 5 bases had no gene match. The CDR3 loop spans 14 amino acids. Per the germline V gene, CDR1 is MNHNS and CDR2 is SASEGT. The CDR3 region has the DNA TGTGCCAGCAGGGGGGGGGGGAGCTACAATGAGCAGTTCTTC. It encodes CASRGGGSYNEQFF.

The chain joins TRBV2 to TRBJ2-2; no reliable D call. This CDR3 region has 15 residues. Trimming took off 6 bases at V and 1 base at J, with 12 bases between the two ends. Germline values: CDR1 SNHLY, CDR2 FYNNEI. CDR3 DNA sequence: TGTGCCAGCAGGGTGGGCGGATGGAACACCGGGGAGCTGTTTTTT. This codes for CASRVGGWNTGELFF.